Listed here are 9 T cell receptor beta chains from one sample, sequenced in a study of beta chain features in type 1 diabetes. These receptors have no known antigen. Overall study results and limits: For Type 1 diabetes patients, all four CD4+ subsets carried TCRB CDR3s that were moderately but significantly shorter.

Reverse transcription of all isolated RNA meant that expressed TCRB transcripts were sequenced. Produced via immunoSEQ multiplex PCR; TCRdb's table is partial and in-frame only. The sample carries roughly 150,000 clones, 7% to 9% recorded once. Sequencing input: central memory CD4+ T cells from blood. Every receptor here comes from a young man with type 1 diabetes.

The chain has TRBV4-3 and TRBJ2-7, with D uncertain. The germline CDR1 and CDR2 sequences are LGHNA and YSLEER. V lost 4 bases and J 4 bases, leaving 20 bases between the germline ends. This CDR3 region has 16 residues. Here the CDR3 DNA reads TGCGCCAGCAGCCTGGGCATCACCCCTCCCTCGTACGAGCAGTACTTC. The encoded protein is CASSLGITPPSYEQYF.

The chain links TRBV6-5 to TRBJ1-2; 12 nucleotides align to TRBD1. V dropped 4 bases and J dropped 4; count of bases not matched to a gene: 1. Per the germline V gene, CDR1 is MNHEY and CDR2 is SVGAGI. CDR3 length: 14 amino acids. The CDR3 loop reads CASSWDRGPYGYTF. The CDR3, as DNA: TGTGCCAGCAGTTGGGACAGGGGGCCCTATGGCTACACCTTC.

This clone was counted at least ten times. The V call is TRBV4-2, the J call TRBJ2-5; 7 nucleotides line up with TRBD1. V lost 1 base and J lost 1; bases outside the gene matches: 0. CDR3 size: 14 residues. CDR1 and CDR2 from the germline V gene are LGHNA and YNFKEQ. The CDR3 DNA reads TGTGCCAGCAGCCAAGCAGGGGGCCAAGAGACCCAGTACTTC. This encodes CASSQAGGQETQYF.

Here the CDR3 DNA reads TGTGCCAGCAGCTCCAGGGGACAAGAGACCCAGTACTTC. This sequence encodes CASSSRGQETQYF. The chain recombines TRBV7-6 with TRBJ2-5, with a tentative D call TRBD1 (6 bases). CDR3 length: 13 residues. Germline CDR1 is SGHVS and CDR2 is FNYEAQ. Trimming removed 4 bases from V and 2 bases from J, with 8 bases in between.

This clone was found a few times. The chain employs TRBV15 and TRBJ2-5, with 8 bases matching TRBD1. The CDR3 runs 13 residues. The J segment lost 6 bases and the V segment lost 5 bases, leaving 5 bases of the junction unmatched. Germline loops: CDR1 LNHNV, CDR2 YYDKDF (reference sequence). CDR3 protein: CATSRDRKKTQYF. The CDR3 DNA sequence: TGTGCCACCAGCCGGGACAGGAAAAAGACCCAGTACTTC.

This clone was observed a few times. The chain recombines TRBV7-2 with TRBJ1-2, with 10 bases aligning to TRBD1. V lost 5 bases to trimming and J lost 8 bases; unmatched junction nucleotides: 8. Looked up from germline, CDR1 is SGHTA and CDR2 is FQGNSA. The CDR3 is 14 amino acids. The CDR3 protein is CASSPGQGGQGYTF. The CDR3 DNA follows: TGTGCCAGCAGCCCAGGACAGGGGGGACAAGGCTACACCTTC.

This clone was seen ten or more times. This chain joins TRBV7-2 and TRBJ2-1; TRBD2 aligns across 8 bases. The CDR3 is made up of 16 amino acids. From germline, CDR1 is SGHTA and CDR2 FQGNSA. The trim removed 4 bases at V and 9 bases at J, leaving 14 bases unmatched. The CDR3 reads CASSSRRTGGGSEQFF. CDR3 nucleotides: TGTGCCAGCAGCTCAAGGCGAACGGGGGGGGGCAGTGAGCAGTTCTTC.

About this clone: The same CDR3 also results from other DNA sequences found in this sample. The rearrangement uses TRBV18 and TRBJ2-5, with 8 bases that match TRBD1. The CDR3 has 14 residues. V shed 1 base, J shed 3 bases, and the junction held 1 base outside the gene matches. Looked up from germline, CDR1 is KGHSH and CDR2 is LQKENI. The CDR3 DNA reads TGTGCCAGCTCACCACAACAGGGGGAAGAGACCCAGTACTTC. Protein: CASSPQQGEETQYF. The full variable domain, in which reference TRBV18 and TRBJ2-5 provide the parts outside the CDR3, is NAGVMQNPRHLVRRRGQEARLRCSPMKGHSHVYWYRQLPEEGLKFMVYLQKENIIDESGMPKERFSAEFPKEGPSILRIQQVVRGDSAAYFCASSPQQGEETQYFGPGTRLLVL.

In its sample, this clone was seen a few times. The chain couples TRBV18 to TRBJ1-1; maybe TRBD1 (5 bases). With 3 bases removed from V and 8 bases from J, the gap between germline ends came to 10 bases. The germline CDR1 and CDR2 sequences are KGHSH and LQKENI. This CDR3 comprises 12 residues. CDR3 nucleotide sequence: TGTGCCAGCTCACCCGGGAGGGGCGAAGCTTTCTTT. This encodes CASSPGRGEAFF.